This T cell receptor (beta chain) originates from a study of T-cell reconstitution after alpha-beta-depleted transplantation in children. Preparation of the TCRbeta library used unique molecular identifiers. Each CDR3 protein is one row after TCRdb ran MiXCR on the PCR reads. The sample contains some 530,000 distinct CDR3 sequences, approximately 12% of which appear only once. Trimming at V came to 3 bases and at J to 0 bases, leaving 13 bases not matched to a gene. This CDR3 has 18 residues. The input for sequencing was PBMCs from the stem cell graft donor, taken from the stem cell graft. The chain uses TRBV12-3 or TRBV12-4 and TRBJ1-1, with 7 bases lining up with TRBD1. The TCR was taken from a human donor who donated a stem cell graft to a child with combined immunodeficiency. The CDR3 sequence: CASSFTKDRRHMNTEAFF. In nucleotides, the CDR3 is TGTGCCAGCAGTTTCACCAAGGACAGGAGACACATGAACACTGAAGCTTTCTTT.